The clone carrying this TCR beta chain appeared a single time. The antigen is not known. Trimming cost V 5 bases and J 5 bases; bases outside gene matches: 8. The germline gives CDR1 SGHVS, CDR2 FNYEAQ. The CDR3 runs 16 residues. The data were taken from a study of T cell repertoires in cytomegalovirus infection. Overall study context: Public TCR beta signatures provided an indication of both CMV infection and a matching HLA type. Study results and caveats: HLA-C-restricted, CMV-specific TCR beta clonotypes were dominant ex vivo. Cumulative frequency (of public TCR beta family members) identified carriers of CMV plus the relevant HLA.

Each CDR3 protein is one row after TCRdb ran MiXCR on the reads. The table has some 100,000 distinct CDR3 sequences, more than 20% seen once. The TCR sequence derives from a human donor in good health (CMV status not recorded). Some clones in this sample may be carry-over from other donors' samples. Sample: CD8+ T cells from PBMCs. This chain uses TRBV7-6 with TRBJ2-2; 10 nucleotides line up with TRBD2. CDR3 region: CASSPQRGGLTGELFF. CDR3 nucleotides: TGTGCCAGCAGCCCACAGCGGGGGGGGCTTACCGGGGAGCTGTTTTTT.